The sequence of this T cell receptor (beta chain) was determined in a study of blood T cell repertoires in COVID-19. Study at large: Italy, Spain and the United States were the sources of the convalescent and acute COVID-19 samples.

Produced via immunoSEQ multiplex PCR; TCRdb's table is partial and in-frame only. The sample includes about 260,000 clones, approximately 90% of them seen just once. The J segment lost 2 bases and the V segment lost 3 bases, leaving 12 bases of the junction unmatched. Looked up from germline, CDR1 is LNHDA and CDR2 is SQIVND (reference sequence). CDR3 length equals 18 residues. Before being deemed recovered, Cohort 3 donors had two negative PCRs, clearance, or symptom resolution. The chain has TRBV19 and TRBJ1-5, with 8 bases that match TRBD1. The source material was PBMCs or T cells enriched from blood (not recorded which). This TCR was recovered from a woman aged 45-59 years who had recovered from COVID-19. The CDR3 DNA follows: TGTGCCAGTAGTATGTTTTACAGGGGGGACGGGCGCAATCAGCCCCAGCATTTT. Its translation: CASSMFYRGDGRNQPQHF.